This T cell receptor (beta chain) was identified during a study of immune heterogeneity within non-small cell lung tumors. Findings and limits, study-wide: Patients largely differed in their high-frequency T-cell receptor beta clonotypes. Tumor sites within a patient were found to share identical dominant CDR3 beta clonotypes, and site-unique high-frequency clones were also present.

The authors used about 600 ng of bulk tumor genomic DNA per sample as template. Every primary tumor yielded several biopsies, spaced far apart, that were taken during surgery. Enrolled patients presented with newly diagnosed, previously untreated non-small cell lung cancer and underwent curative surgery. V was clipped by 4 bases and J by 10 bases; unmatched bases: 10. Germline CDR1 is KGHDR and CDR2 is SFDVKD. The CDR3 runs to 15 residues. Comment on this clonotype: Its antigen is unknown. The CDR3 does not close with the conserved phenylalanine or tryptophan, likely indicating a read error.

Amplification of TCR beta CDR3 was performed by multiplex PCR with 32 V and 13 J primers. TCRdb redid the calling of the multiplex PCR reads with MiXCR, one entry per CDR3 protein. The profile shows over 20,000 distinct CDR3 sequences, 28% of them singletons. This sequence originates from a middle-aged man with non-small cell lung cancer. The chain has TRBV24-1 and TRBJ1-5; 9 bases map to TRBD1. Sequenced sample: lung tumor tissue. The CDR3 nucleotides read TGTGCCACCAGTGACAGCACAGGGGGCGAGAAACCCCAGCATCTT. It translates to CATSDSTGGEKPQHL.